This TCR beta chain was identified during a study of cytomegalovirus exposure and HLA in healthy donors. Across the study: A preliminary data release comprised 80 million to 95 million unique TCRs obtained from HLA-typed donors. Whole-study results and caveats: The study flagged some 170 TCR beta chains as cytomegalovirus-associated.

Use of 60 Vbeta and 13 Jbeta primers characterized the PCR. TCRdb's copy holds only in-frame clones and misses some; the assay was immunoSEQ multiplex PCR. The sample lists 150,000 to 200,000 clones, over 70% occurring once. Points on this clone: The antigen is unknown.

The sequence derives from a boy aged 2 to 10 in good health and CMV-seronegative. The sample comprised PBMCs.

DNA of the CDR3: TGTGCCAGTAGTCCAGGGACTAGCGGGAGGTTTTACTCCTACAATGAGCAGTTCTTC. Its translation: CASSPGTSGRFYSYNEQFF. The chain is built from TRBV19 and TRBJ2-1, with 15 bases identical to TRBD2. The V gene end was trimmed by 5 bases and the J gene end by 0 bases; junction bases not matched to a gene: 8. Germline CDR1 is LNHDA and CDR2 is SQIVND (reference sequence). This CDR3 comprises 19 residues.